The rows below give T cell receptor beta chains drawn from one sample of a study of T cell clones after liver transplantation. Profiling relied on immunoSEQ multiplex PCR, and the TCRdb table lists in-frame clones only, not all of them. The sample yields roughly 51,000 clones, roughly 71% seen once. The sequences come from CD4+ T cells from blood, collected roughly 55 months after liver transplant. The source of these receptors is a human patient who received a liver transplant. The T cells may come from the graft donor. Both conserved end residues are part of each CDR3. Each record gives: clone size, D gene, V gene, J gene, CDR3 DNA, CDR3 protein. D genes are given only for firm matches. Expanded clones are given a class, and other clones once, few, many or no size at all.

>NA|TRBD2|TRBV4-2|TRBJ2-1
TGTGCCAGCAGCCAAGATTTAAGCGGGGGGGCCCATGAGCAGTTCTTC
CASSQDLSGGAHEQFF
>NA|NA|TRBV5-1|TRBJ2-7
TGCGCCAGCAGCCCCGACACAACGGCGGCCTACGAGCAGTACTTC
CASSPDTTAAYEQYF
>NA|NA|TRBV6-1|TRBJ1-2
TGTGCCAGCAGAGGATCTATAGCGGGGGCCTATGGCTACACCTTC
CASRGSIAGAYGYTF
>NA|NA|TRBV15|TRBJ1-5
TGTGCCACCAGCAGTCAGAATTACAATCAGCCCCAGCATTTT
CATSSQNYNQPQHF
>NA|NA|TRBV4-1|TRBJ1-5
TGCGCCAGCAGCCAAGTTGGAGAAGAAAGCAATCAGCCCCAGCATTTT
CASSQVGEESNQPQHF
>NA|TRBD1|TRBV27|TRBJ1-1
TGTGCCAGCTTTGGGACAGGGTGGGACACTGAAGCTTTCTTT
CASFGTGWDTEAFF
>NA|NA|TRBV4-1|TRBJ1-5
TGCGCCAGCAGCCAAGCGCCCAGGCAGCAGCCCCAGCATTTT
CASSQAPRQQPQHF
>NA|NA|TRBV11-1|TRBJ1-2
TGTGCCAGCAGCTTTGGGACACATGGCTACACCTTC
CASSFGTHGYTF
>few|NA|TRBV6-5|TRBJ1-1
TGTGCCAGCAAGGGGAACGGGGGGACGGGCACTGAAGCTTTCTTT
CASKGNGGTGTEAFF
>few|TRBD1|TRBV9|TRBJ2-1
TGTGCCAGCGGGGGACAGGGGACCTACAATGAGCAGTTCTTC
CASGGQGTYNEQFF